Listed below are T cell receptor beta chains from one sample, sequenced in a study of graft-versus-host responses after intestinal transplantation. Sequenced by immunoSEQ multiplex PCR; TCRdb stores in-frame clones only, minus some. This table holds about 20,000 clones, under 50% found once. This specimen was alloreactive CD4+ T cells from a mixed lymphocyte reaction culture, taken before intestinal transplant. All receptors come from a human patient who received an intestinal transplant. CDR3s include the opening cysteine and the closing phenylalanine or tryptophan. The order of the fields is V gene, J gene, D gene, clone size, CDR3 protein, CDR3 DNA. The D gene is left open where the match is weak. For some rows the clone size is stated as once, few or many, or as a class when expanded; others skip it.

TRBV10-3	TRBJ1-1	TRBD1	NA	CATEMTGVGTEAFF	TGTGCCACCGAAATGACAGGGGTTGGCACTGAAGCTTTCTTT
TRBV27	TRBJ2-6	NA	NA	CASSLFSAGGANVLTF	TGTGCCAGCAGTCTTTTTTCGGCGGGGGGGGCCAACGTCCTGACTTTC
TRBV18	TRBJ2-5	TRBD1	NA	CASSRQGKQTQYF	TGTGCCAGCTCACGACAGGGCAAGCAGACCCAGTACTTC
TRBV7-6	TRBJ2-7	TRBD2	few	CASSSLAGGLYEQYF	TGTGCCAGCAGCTCACTGGCGGGGGGGCTCTACGAGCAGTACTTC
TRBV5-1	TRBJ2-2	NA	NA	CASSLAANTGELFF	TGCGCCAGCAGCTTGGCAGCGAACACCGGGGAGCTGTTTTTT
TRBV4-1	TRBJ2-2	NA	NA	CASSQNRAGELFF	TGCGCCAGCAGCCAGAACAGGGCCGGGGAGCTGTTTTTT
TRBV6-1	TRBJ2-1	NA	NA	CATGGVRGDEQFF	TGTGCCACTGGAGGGGTACGCGGGGATGAGCAGTTCTTC
TRBV7-9	TRBJ1-6	NA	NA	CASSLWAGDSPPHF	TGTGCCAGCAGCTTATGGGCAGGGGATTCACCCCCCCACTTT
TRBV5-1	TRBJ2-3	TRBD2	NA	CASSPGLAVYTDTQYF	TGCGCCAGCAGCCCCGGACTAGCAGTATACACAGATACGCAGTATTTT
TRBV2	TRBJ1-4	NA	NA	CASSAAGGTLEKLFF	TGTGCCAGCAGCGCCGCCGGGGGGACACTTGAAAAACTGTTTTTT
TRBV10-2	TRBJ2-7	NA	few	CASGSEETYEQYF	TGCGCCAGCGGTTCAGAGGAGACCTACGAGCAGTACTTC
TRBV5-1	TRBJ1-2	NA	NA	CASSLERATNYGYTF	TGCGCCAGCAGCTTGGAGCGGGCGACTAACTATGGCTACACCTTC
TRBV18	TRBJ2-7	NA	NA	CASSPGGSSYEQYF	TGTGCCAGCTCACCAGGGGGCAGCTCCTACGAGCAGTACTTC
TRBV7-9	TRBJ2-5	TRBD2	NA	CASSLEWGLVAETQYF	TGTGCCAGCAGCTTAGAGTGGGGACTAGTGGCGGAGACCCAGTACTTC
TRBV4-1	TRBJ2-1	TRBD1	once	CASSQGGQAYNEQFF	TGCGCCAGCAGCCAAGGGGGACAGGCCTACAATGAGCAGTTCTTC
TRBV10-1	TRBJ1-3	NA	few	CASSESTGSGNTIYF	TGCGCCAGCAGTGAGTCGACGGGCTCTGGAAACACCATATATTTT
TRBV5-1	TRBJ1-1	NA	NA	CASSLGFGDKALEAFF	TGCGCCAGCAGCTTGGGGTTTGGGGACAAGGCGCTCGAAGCTTTCTTT
TRBV18	TRBJ2-7	TRBD1	NA	CASSLLRTGLYEQYF	TGTGCCAGCTCACTTTTGAGGACAGGGCTCTACGAGCAGTACTTC
TRBV6-6	TRBJ2-7	NA	few	CASKGGWWGSSYEQYF	TGTGCCAGCAAAGGGGGTTGGTGGGGGAGCTCCTACGAGCAGTACTTC
TRBV5-4	TRBJ1-2	NA	NA	CASSATGLYGYTF	TGTGCCAGCAGCGCCACAGGGCTCTATGGCTACACCTTC
TRBV12-1	TRBJ2-7	NA	few	CAELGGTTSSYEQYF	TGTGCCGAATTAGGGGGGACTACCAGCTCCTACGAGCAGTACTTC
TRBV5-1	TRBJ2-7	TRBD1	NA	CASSLAQMTGSYEQYF	TGCGCCAGCAGCTTGGCCCAGATGACAGGGTCCTACGAGCAGTACTTC
TRBV2	TRBJ1-1	TRBD1	NA	CASSEQGAKMNTEAFF	TGTGCCAGCAGTGAACAGGGGGCTAAAATGAACACTGAAGCTTTCTTT
TRBV7-3	TRBJ2-2	TRBD2	NA	CASSPLGGGASGELFF	TGTGCCAGCAGCCCACTTGGCGGGGGGGCCTCCGGGGAGCTGTTTTTT
TRBV7-2	TRBJ2-5	NA	NA	CASSLRGGETQYF	TGTGCCAGCAGCTTACGAGGCGGAGAGACCCAGTACTTC
TRBV5-1	TRBJ1-1	NA	NA	CASGGGWGLNTKAFF	TGCGCCAGCGGCGGGGGTTGGGGGCTGAACACTAAAGCTTTCTTT
TRBV12-5	TRBJ2-7	NA	NA	CASGLWQGRQYF	TGTGCTAGTGGTTTGTGGCAGGGCAGGCAGTACTTC
TRBV6-1	TRBJ1-1	TRBD1	NA	CASSAQGLSEAFF	TGTGCCAGCAGTGCACAGGGGCTTTCTGAAGCTTTCTTT